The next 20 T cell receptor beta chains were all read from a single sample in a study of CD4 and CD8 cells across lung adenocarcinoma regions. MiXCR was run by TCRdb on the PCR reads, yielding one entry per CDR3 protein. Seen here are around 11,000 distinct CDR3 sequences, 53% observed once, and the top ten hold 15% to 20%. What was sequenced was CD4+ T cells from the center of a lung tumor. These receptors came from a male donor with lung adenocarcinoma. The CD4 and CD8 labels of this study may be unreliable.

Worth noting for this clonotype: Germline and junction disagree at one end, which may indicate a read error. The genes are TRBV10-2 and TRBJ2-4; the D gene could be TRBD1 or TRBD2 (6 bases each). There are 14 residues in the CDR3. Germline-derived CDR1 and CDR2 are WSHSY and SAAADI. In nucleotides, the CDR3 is TGCGCCGGCTCGGGGGCGCGAGGCAAAAACACGCAGTATTTC. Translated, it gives CAGSGARGKNTQYF.

This CDR3 is CSARATGPNSPLHF. Written as DNA, the CDR3 is TGCAGTGCTAGAGCTACAGGGCCTAATTCACCCCTCCACTTT. V is TRBV20-1 and J is TRBJ1-6, with D perhaps TRBD1 (6 bases). The germline V gene has CDR1 DFQATT and CDR2 SNEGSKA (reference sequence). The CDR3 contains 14 residues. V was cut by 1 base and J by 6 bases, with 10 bases left in between.

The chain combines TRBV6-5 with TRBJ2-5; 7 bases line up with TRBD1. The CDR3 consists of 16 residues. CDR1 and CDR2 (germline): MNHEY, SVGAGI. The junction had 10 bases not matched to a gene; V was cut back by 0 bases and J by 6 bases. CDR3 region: CASSYSRMAGGKTQYF. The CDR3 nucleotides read TGTGCCAGCAGTTACTCTAGGATGGCAGGGGGAAAGACCCAGTACTTC.

CDR3 coding DNA: TGTGCGGGCAGTGGGTTCCTTGAGCAAGAGACGCAGTATTTT. It translates to CAGSGFLEQETQYF. The chain has TRBV6-2 or TRBV6-3 and TRBJ2-3; D is uncertain. From germline, CDR1 is MNHEY and CDR2 SVGEGT. CDR3 length equals 14 residues.

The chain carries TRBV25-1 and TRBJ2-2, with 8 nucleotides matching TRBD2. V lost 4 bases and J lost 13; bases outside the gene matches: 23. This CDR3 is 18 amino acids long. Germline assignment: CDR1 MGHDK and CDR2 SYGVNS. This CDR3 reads CASSVKSSGAFNTEALFF. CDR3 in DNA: TGTGCCAGCAGTGTGAAGAGTAGCGGGGCCTTTAACACAGAGGCGCTGTTTTTT. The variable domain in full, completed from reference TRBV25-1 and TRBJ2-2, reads EADIYQTPRYLVIGTGKKITLECSQTMGHDKMYWYQQDPGMELHLIHYSYGVNSTEKGDLSSESTVSRIRTEHFPLTLESARPSHTSQYLCASSVKSSGAFNTEALFFGEGSRLTVL.

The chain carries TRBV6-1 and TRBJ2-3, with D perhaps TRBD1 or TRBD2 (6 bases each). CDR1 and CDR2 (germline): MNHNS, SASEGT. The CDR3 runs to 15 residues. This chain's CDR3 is CGRGEGGGEQDTQYF. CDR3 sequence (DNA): TGTGGCAGGGGTGAGGGGGGCGGTGAGCAAGATACGCAGTATTTT.

The CDR3 nucleotides are TGTGCCAGCAGTTACCAACAGGGGGCCCGCGAGCAGTACTTC. Protein product: CASSYQQGAREQYF. The chain joins TRBV6-2 or TRBV6-3 to TRBJ2-5; 9 nucleotides align to TRBD1. TRBJ2-7 explains the end of the DNA better; the J call may be wrong. Germline CDR1 and CDR2: MNHEY and SVGEGT. CDR3 length: 14 amino acids.

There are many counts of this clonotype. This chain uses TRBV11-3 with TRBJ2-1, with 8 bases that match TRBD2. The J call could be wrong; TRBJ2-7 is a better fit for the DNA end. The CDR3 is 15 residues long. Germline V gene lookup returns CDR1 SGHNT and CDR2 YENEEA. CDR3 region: CASSTWGGGRYEQYF. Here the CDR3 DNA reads TGTGCCAGCAGCACCTGGGGCGGGGGGCGATACGAGCAGTACTTC.

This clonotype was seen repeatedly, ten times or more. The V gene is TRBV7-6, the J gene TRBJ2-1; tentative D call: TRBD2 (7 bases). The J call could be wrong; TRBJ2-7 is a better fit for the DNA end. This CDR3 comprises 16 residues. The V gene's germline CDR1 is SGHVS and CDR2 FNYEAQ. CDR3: CASSLGGGASLYEQYF. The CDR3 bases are TGTGCCAGCAGCTTGGGGGGGGGGGCTAGTCTCTACGAGCAGTACTTC.

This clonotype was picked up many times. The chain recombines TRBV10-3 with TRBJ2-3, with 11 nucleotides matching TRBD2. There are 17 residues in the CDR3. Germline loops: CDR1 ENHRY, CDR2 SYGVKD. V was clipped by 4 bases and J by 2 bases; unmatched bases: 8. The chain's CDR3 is CAISAPTSGRNTDTQYF. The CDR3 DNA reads TGTGCCATCAGTGCCCCTACTAGCGGGAGAAACACAGATACGCAGTATTTT.

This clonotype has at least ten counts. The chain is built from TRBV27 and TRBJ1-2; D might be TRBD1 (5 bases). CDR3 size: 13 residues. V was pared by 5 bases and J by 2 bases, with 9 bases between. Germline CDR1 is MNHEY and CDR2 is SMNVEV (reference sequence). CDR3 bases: TGTGCCAGCAGTAGTCAGGGAAACTATGGCTACACCTTC. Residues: CASSSQGNYGYTF.

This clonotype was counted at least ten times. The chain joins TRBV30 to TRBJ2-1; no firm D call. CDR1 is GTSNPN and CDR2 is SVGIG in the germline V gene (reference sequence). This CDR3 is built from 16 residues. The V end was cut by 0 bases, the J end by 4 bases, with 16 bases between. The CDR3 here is CAWSVSTAQRYNEQFF. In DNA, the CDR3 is TGTGCCTGGAGTGTAAGTACAGCCCAGAGGTACAATGAGCAGTTCTTC.

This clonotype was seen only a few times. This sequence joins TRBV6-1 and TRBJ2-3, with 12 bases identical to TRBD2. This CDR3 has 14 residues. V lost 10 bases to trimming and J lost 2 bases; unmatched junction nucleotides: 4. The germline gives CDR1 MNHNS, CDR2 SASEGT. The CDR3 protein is CATRLAGDTDTQYF. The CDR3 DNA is TGTGCCACCCGACTAGCGGGGGACACAGATACGCAGTATTTT.

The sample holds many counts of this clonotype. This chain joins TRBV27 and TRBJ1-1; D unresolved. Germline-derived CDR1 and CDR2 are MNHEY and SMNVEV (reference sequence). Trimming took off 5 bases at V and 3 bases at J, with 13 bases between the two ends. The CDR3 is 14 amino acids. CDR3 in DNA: TGTGCCAGCAGTCGGGGAGACGGATACACTGAAGCTTTCTTT. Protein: CASSRGDGYTEAFF.

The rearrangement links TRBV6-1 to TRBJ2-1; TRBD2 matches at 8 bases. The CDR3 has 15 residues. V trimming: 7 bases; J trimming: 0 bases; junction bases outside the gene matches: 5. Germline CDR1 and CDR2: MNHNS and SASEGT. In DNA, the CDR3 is TGTGCCAGCACCACAGCGGGAGTCTCCTACAATGAGCAGTTCTTC. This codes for CASTTAGVSYNEQFF.

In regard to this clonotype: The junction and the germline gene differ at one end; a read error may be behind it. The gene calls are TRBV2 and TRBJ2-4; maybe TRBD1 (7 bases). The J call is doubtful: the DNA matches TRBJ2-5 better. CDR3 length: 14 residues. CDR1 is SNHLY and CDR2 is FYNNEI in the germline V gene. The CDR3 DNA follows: TGTGCCGGCAGTGGGAGGACAGGCCAAGAGACCCAGTACTTC. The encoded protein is CAGSGRTGQETQYF.

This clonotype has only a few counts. The CDR3 is CASSESNGETQYF. The CDR3 DNA reads as TGTGCCAGCAGTGAATCAAATGGGGAGACCCAGTACTTC. This rearrangement joins TRBV25-1 to TRBJ2-5; D gene uncertain. The V end lost 1 base, the J end lost 5 bases, and 8 bases lay between the germline ends. The CDR3 runs 13 residues. From germline, CDR1 is MGHDK and CDR2 SYGVNS.

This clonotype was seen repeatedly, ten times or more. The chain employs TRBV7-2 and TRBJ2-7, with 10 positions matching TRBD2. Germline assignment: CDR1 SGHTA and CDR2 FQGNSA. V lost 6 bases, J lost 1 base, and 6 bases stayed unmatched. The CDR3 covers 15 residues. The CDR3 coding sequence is TGTGCCAGCAGACCTCCTAGCGGGAGTTCCTACGAGCAGTACTTC. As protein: CASRPPSGSSYEQYF.

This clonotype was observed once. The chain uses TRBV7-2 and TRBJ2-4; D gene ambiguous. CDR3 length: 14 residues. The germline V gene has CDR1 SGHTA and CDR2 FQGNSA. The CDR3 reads CAGLLGADLNTQYF. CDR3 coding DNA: TGTGCGGGCCTCTTAGGCGCTGACCTAAACACCCAGTACTTC. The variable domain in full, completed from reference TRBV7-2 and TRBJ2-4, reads GAGVSQSPSNKVTEKGKDVELRCDPISGHTALYWYRQSLGQGLEFLIYFQGNSAPDKSGLPSDRFSAERTGGSVSTLTIQRTQQEDSAVYLCAGLLGADLNTQYFGAGTRLSVL.

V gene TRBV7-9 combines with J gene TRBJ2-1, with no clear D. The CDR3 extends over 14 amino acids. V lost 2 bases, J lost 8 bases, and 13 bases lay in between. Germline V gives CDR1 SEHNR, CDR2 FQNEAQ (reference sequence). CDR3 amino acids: CASSLIAWTHEQFF. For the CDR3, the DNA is TGTGCCAGCAGCTTAATTGCCTGGACGCATGAGCAGTTCTTC.